The 27 T cell receptor beta chains presented below share a single source sample, sequenced in a study of beta chain features in type 1 diabetes. Sequencing targeted expressed TCRB transcripts, as all isolated RNA had been reverse transcribed. Sequenced by immunoSEQ multiplex PCR; TCRdb stores in-frame clones only, minus some. The data contain about 300,000 clones, about 8% of them seen just once; the ten biggest clones take up about 0.93%. Sequencing used central memory CD4+ T cells from blood. These receptors originate from a woman younger than 35 in good health.

Only a few counts were recorded for this clone. The V call is TRBV7-6, the J call TRBJ2-3, with TRBD1 as a possible D gene (5 bases). The length of the CDR3 is 16 residues. V lost 2 bases and J 0 bases, leaving 12 bases between the germline ends. The germline V gene encodes CDR1 SGHVS and CDR2 FNYEAQ. In nucleotides, the CDR3 is TGTGCCAGCAGCTTACCCCCAGGGTTAAGCACAGATACGCAGTATTTT. Translated: CASSLPPGLSTDTQYF.

This clone was seen a few times. In the same sample, other DNA sequences code for this CDR3. The chain has TRBV30 and TRBJ1-5, with D possibly matching TRBD1 (5 bases). Trimming removed 2 bases at V and 3 bases at J, with 8 bases between. Germline lookup yields CDR1 GTSNPN and CDR2 SVGIG (reference sequence). This CDR3 contains 13 residues. The DNA of the CDR3 is TGTGCCTGGAGTCCGGGGCCCAATCAGCCCCAGCATTTT. This gives the protein CAWSPGPNQPQHF.

The gene calls are TRBV9 and TRBJ2-3; D is uncertain. The germline V gene has CDR1 SGDLS and CDR2 YYNGEE. Deletions cut 2 bases from V and 3 bases from J, with 10 bases between. The CDR3 runs 14 residues. The CDR3 bases are TGTGCCAGCAGCGTTCGAGGCCGGACAGATACGCAGTATTTT. It encodes CASSVRGRTDTQYF.

This clone was counted a few times. Its ends do not fully match the called genes, so a read error is possible. The chain is built from TRBV5-4 and TRBJ2-3; no definite D call. The length of the CDR3 is 15 residues. The V gene's germline CDR1 is SGHNT and CDR2 YYREEE (reference sequence). The CDR3 coding sequence is TGCGCCAGCAGCCAAGATCTTGTTGCCACAGATACGCAGTATTTT. The encoded protein is CASSQDLVATDTQYF.

As regards this clone: This same CDR3 is encoded by further DNA sequences in the sample. The chain recombines TRBV5-1 with TRBJ1-6; a possible D gene is TRBD1 (6 bases). Trimming left V 7 bases short and J 8 bases short, with 13 bases between. Germline lookup yields CDR1 SGHRS and CDR2 YFSETQ. The CDR3 runs 13 residues. The CDR3 here is CASRGAVDSPLHF. As DNA, the CDR3 is TGCGCCAGCCGGGGGGCGGTGGATTCACCCCTCCACTTT.

The chain carries TRBV4-3 and TRBJ2-3; D is perhaps TRBD2 (5 bases). This CDR3 has 15 amino acids. The germline CDR1 and CDR2 sequences are LGHNA and YSLEER. V gave up 0 bases and J gave up 2 bases, with 9 bases separating them. The CDR3, as DNA: TGCGCCAGCAGCCAAGACAAACGGGACACAGATACGCAGTATTTT. It yields the protein CASSQDKRDTDTQYF.

This clone was observed a few times. DNA for the CDR3: TGTGCCAGCAGCTTTCGGGCCAGCGGGGGCGTGGGAACAGATACGCAGTATTTT. Encoded protein: CASSFRASGGVGTDTQYF. The rearrangement uses TRBV7-2 and TRBJ2-3, with 8 bases aligning to TRBD2. With V trimmed by 3 bases and J by 3 bases, 14 bases remained unmatched. The germline gives CDR1 SGHTA, CDR2 FQGNSA. This CDR3 is built from 18 residues.

This clone was seen a handful of times. This chain joins TRBV18 and TRBJ2-6; TRBD2 matches 7 bases. Trimming took 2 bases from V and 5 from J; bases not matched to a gene: 3. The CDR3 length is 15 residues. Germline V gene lookup returns CDR1 KGHSH and CDR2 LQKENI. The CDR3 is CASSPSGGRANVLTF. In DNA form, the CDR3 reads TGTGCCAGCTCACCATCGGGGGGTAGGGCCAACGTCCTGACTTTC. The whole variable domain, filled in from reference TRBV18 and TRBJ2-6, reads NAGVMQNPRHLVRRRGQEARLRCSPMKGHSHVYWYRQLPEEGLKFMVYLQKENIIDESGMPKERFSAEFPKEGPSILRIQQVVRGDSAAYFCASSPSGGRANVLTFGAGSRLTVL.

This clone was seen many times. This chain uses TRBV2 with TRBJ1-2; weak D call: TRBD1 (5 bases). V was trimmed by 9 bases and J by 4 bases, leaving 18 bases between them. This CDR3 comprises 14 residues. The germline CDR1 and CDR2 sequences are SNHLY and FYNNEI. The CDR3 DNA is TGTGCCAGTGGGGGTAGAGGACGGGGCTATGGCTACACCTTC. Its protein product is CASGGRGRGYGYTF.

The V call is TRBV9, the J call TRBJ2-2; 9 positions match TRBD1. The length of the CDR3 is 15 residues. Germline values: CDR1 SGDLS, CDR2 YYNGEE. V was pared by 2 bases and J by 5 bases, with 4 bases of the junction left unmatched. The CDR3 DNA reads TGTGCCAGCAGCGTGGGGACAGGGCAAACCGGGGAGCTGTTTTTT. Residues: CASSVGTGQTGELFF.

This clone was observed a few times. This chain uses TRBV2 with TRBJ2-7, with D perhaps TRBD1 (5 bases). The CDR3 contains 13 residues. V dropped 7 bases and J dropped 6 bases, with 16 bases sitting between them. The germline V gene encodes CDR1 SNHLY and CDR2 FYNNEI. CDR3 sequence: CASKIRVVAEQYF. DNA for the CDR3: TGTGCCAGCAAGATCAGGGTGGTCGCCGAGCAGTACTTC.

The chain carries TRBV2 and TRBJ2-3; possibly TRBD2 for D (5 bases). CDR3 length: 15 amino acids. Trimming pared 4 bases from V and 2 bases from J, leaving 13 bases between. Germline CDR1 and CDR2: SNHLY and FYNNEI. In DNA form, the CDR3 reads TGTGCCAGCAGTGGAATGGACGGGGACACAGATACGCAGTATTTT. Translation: CASSGMDGDTDTQYF.

This clone was found a few times. The genes are TRBV6-5 and TRBJ2-1; D could derive from TRBD1 or TRBD2 (6 bases each). This CDR3 has 14 amino acids. CDR1 and CDR2 from the germline V gene are MNHEY and SVGAGI. Trimming took off 0 bases at V and 9 bases at J, with 12 bases between the two ends. CDR3 nucleotides: TGTGCCAGCAGTTACTCGGCGGGACACAGTGAGCAGTTCTTC. The encoded protein is CASSYSAGHSEQFF.

This sequence joins TRBV5-4 and TRBJ1-2, with 7 bases identical to TRBD1. Trimming at V came to 4 bases and at J to 0 bases, leaving 6 bases not matched to a gene. The germline V gene has CDR1 SGHNT and CDR2 YYREEE (reference sequence). The CDR3 loop spans 15 amino acids. CDR3 sequence reads: CASSPGQAPNYGYTF. CDR3 nucleotides: TGTGCCAGCAGCCCTGGACAGGCCCCTAACTATGGCTACACCTTC.

This clone was seen ten or more times. The gene calls are TRBV7-9 and TRBJ2-5; 7 bases map to TRBD1. Trimming at V came to 10 bases and at J to 5 bases, leaving 13 bases not matched to a gene. The CDR3 is made up of 14 amino acids. CDR1 and CDR2 (germline): SEHNR, FQNEAQ (reference sequence). CDR3 bases: TGTGCCACCCTAAACCGGGACAGCGTGGAGACCCAGTACTTC. It translates to CATLNRDSVETQYF. Supplemented by reference TRBV7-9 and TRBJ2-5, the full variable domain reads DTGVSQNPRHKITKRGQNVTFRCDPISEHNRLYWYRQTLGQGPEFLTYFQNEAQLEKSRLLSDRFSAERPKGSFSTLEIQRTEQGDSAMYLCATLNRDSVETQYFGPGTRLLVL.

This clone was counted a few times. The junction and the germline gene differ at one end; a read error may be behind it. The rearrangement links TRBV6-5 to TRBJ2-7; D possibly matches TRBD1 or TRBD2 (5 bases each). The germline gives CDR1 MNHEY, CDR2 SVGAGI. This CDR3 spans 12 amino acids. The CDR3 DNA sequence: TGTGCCAGCAGTCCCCGGGGCAGCCCCCCGCGGTTC. Translating gives CASSPRGSPPRF.

The chain employs TRBV6-5 and TRBJ2-4; D is possibly TRBD1 (5 bases). The CDR3 runs 14 residues. Germline CDR1 and CDR2: MNHEY and SVGAGI. The ends were cut back, 5 bases at V and 3 bases at J, with 11 bases in the middle. Here the CDR3 reads CASSETVGKNIQYF. In DNA, the CDR3 is TGTGCCAGCAGTGAGACAGTGGGCAAAAACATTCAGTACTTC.

This clone was counted a single time. CDR3 sequence (DNA): TGTGCCAGCAGCTTAACTAGCGGGGGGTTCTACGAGCAGTACGTC. It codes for CASSLTSGGFYEQYV. V is TRBV11-3 and J is TRBJ2-7; 12 bases line up with TRBD2. From germline, CDR1 is SGHNT and CDR2 YENEEA. V trimming: 2 bases; J trimming: 3 bases; junction bases outside the gene matches: 2. The CDR3 is 15 amino acids.

At least ten counts were recorded for this clone. Other nucleotide sequences in the sample specify the same CDR3. The chain combines TRBV7-9 with TRBJ2-1; no definite D call. The CDR3 covers 16 residues. V was shortened by 2 bases and J by 2 bases, with 13 bases between the two germline ends. CDR1 is SEHNR, CDR2 FQNEAQ, per germline (reference sequence). CDR3 bases: TGTGCCAGCAGCTTAAGTCTTGCTGGGGCCTACAATGAGCAGTTCTTC. This codes for CASSLSLAGAYNEQFF.

This clone appeared a few times. The sample has other DNA sequences that encode this CDR3 too. The chain is built from TRBV7-9 and TRBJ2-7; possibly TRBD1 or TRBD2 for D (6 bases each). The ends were cut back, 4 bases at V and 5 bases at J, with 12 bases in the middle. CDR1 and CDR2 from the germline V gene are SEHNR and FQNEAQ (reference sequence). This CDR3 spans 13 amino acids. CDR3 sequence (DNA): TGTGCCAGCAGCTGGGGTGGGGGGCACGAGCAGTACGTC. Protein: CASSWGGGHEQYV.

The chain has TRBV9 and TRBJ1-1; D is unclear. This CDR3 has 15 amino acids. Trimming removed 0 bases at V and 4 bases at J, with 13 bases between. Germline CDR1 SGDLS, CDR2 YYNGEE. DNA of the CDR3: TGTGCCAGCAGCGTAGGTAGGACCTGGAGCACTGAAGCTTTCTTT. It encodes CASSVGRTWSTEAFF.

This clone came up a few times. J is TRBJ1-1 and V is TRBV28, with D hard to call. V was trimmed by 8 bases and J by 6 bases, leaving 13 bases between them. This CDR3 is 12 amino acids long. Germline V gives CDR1 MDHEN, CDR2 SYDVKM. The CDR3 sequence: CASSLPGSEAFF. DNA of the CDR3: TGTGCCAGCTCCCTCCCGGGGTCTGAAGCTTTCTTT.

This clone has more than one count but fewer than ten. This rearrangement joins TRBV4-1 to TRBJ2-5; weak D call: TRBD1 (6 bases). The germline V and J ends were trimmed by 5 bases and 5 bases, with 12 bases remaining between them. The CDR3 consists of 13 residues. The V gene's germline CDR1 is MGHRA and CDR2 YSYEKL. CDR3 sequence: CASSLMRGETQYF. CDR3 nucleotides: TGCGCCAGCAGCTTGATGAGGGGGGAGACCCAGTACTTC.

Here the CDR3 DNA reads TGTGCCAGCAGTCGCGAGACAACAGGAGAGACCCAGTACTTC. Translating it yields CASSRETTGETQYF. V usage is TRBV6-5 and J usage is TRBJ2-5; weak D call: TRBD1 (5 bases). This CDR3 comprises 14 residues. Germline-derived CDR1 and CDR2 are MNHEY and SVGAGI. The germline V and J ends were trimmed by 5 bases and 4 bases, with 14 bases remaining between them.

In its sample, this clone was seen a few times. V and J are TRBV7-2 and TRBJ1-1; D is ambiguous. Germline lookup yields CDR1 SGHTA and CDR2 FQGNSA. The V gene lost 1 base and the J gene lost 4 bases, with 13 bases spanning the gap. The CDR3 has 15 amino acids. CDR3 sequence: CASSLDPGWGTEAFF. The CDR3 nucleotides are TGTGCCAGCAGCTTAGACCCCGGATGGGGCACTGAAGCTTTCTTT.

In its sample, this clone was seen a few times. V and J are TRBV6-6 and TRBJ1-1, with D possibly being TRBD1 (5 bases). The V end lost 4 bases, the J end lost 5 bases, and 11 bases lay between the germline ends. Looked up from germline, CDR1 is MNHNY and CDR2 is SVGAGI (reference sequence). CDR3 length: 13 amino acids. The CDR3 reads CASSSQERTEAFF. Here the CDR3 DNA reads TGTGCCAGCAGTTCACAGGAGAGGACTGAAGCTTTCTTT.

The chain uses TRBV7-2 and TRBJ2-4, with TRBD1 matching 10 bases. The J segment lost 0 bases and the V segment lost 4 bases, leaving 3 bases of the junction unmatched. The CDR3 totals 16 residues. Germline loops: CDR1 SGHTA, CDR2 FQGNSA. In DNA form, the CDR3 reads TGTGCCAGCAGCTCCGGACAGGGGGGAGCCAAAAACATTCAGTACTTC. Translation: CASSSGQGGAKNIQYF.